The next 4 T cell receptor beta chains were all read from a single sample in a study of blood T cell repertoires in COVID-19. Assay: immunoSEQ multiplex PCR; the TCRdb copy retains only in-frame clones and omits some. The sample holds some 75,000 clones; more than 85% are singletons and the top ten take about 0.56%. The source material was peripheral blood. These TCRs come from a man aged 55 to 70 with acute or convalescent COVID-19.

The chain recombines TRBV18 with TRBJ1-4; D is perhaps TRBD1 (6 bases). The CDR3 sequence is 16 residues long. The V gene's germline CDR1 is KGHSH and CDR2 LQKENI. Trimming cost V 3 bases and J 2 bases, with 13 bases left between them. The DNA of the CDR3 is TGTGCCAGCTCACCGGCGGGGGCGGATACTAATGAAAAACTGTTTTTT. Protein: CASSPAGADTNEKLFF.

The chain employs TRBV6-5 and TRBJ1-4; 11 nucleotides agree with TRBD1. This CDR3 has 14 amino acids. In germline, CDR1 is MNHEY, CDR2 SVGAGI. V dropped 6 bases and J dropped 7; count of bases not matched to a gene: 4. The CDR3 sequence: CASRAGTGGEKLFF. The DNA of the CDR3 is TGTGCCAGCAGGGCCGGGACAGGGGGTGAAAAACTGTTTTTT.

The chain carries TRBV19 and TRBJ2-1, with a weak D call TRBD2 (6 bases). The CDR3 consists of 16 residues. Trimming stripped 5 bases from V and 0 bases from J, with 14 bases between. CDR1 and CDR2 from the germline V gene are LNHDA and SQIVND (reference sequence). CDR3 sequence (DNA): TGTGCCAGTAGTTTCAATGGGAGGCGCTCCTACAATGAGCAGTTCTTC. Protein: CASSFNGRRSYNEQFF.

The J gene is TRBJ2-3, the V gene TRBV7-3, with 9 bases matching TRBD2. V shed 5 bases and J 4 bases; nucleotides not matched to a gene: 1. Germline loops: CDR1 SGHTA, CDR2 FQGTGA. The CDR3 consists of 13 residues. The CDR3 coding sequence is TGTGCCAGCAGCCTAGCGGGATCAGATACGCAGTATTTT. Translation gives CASSLAGSDTQYF.